This TCR beta chain stems from a study of T cell responses to AZD1222 COVID-19 vaccine. Remarks on this clone: Its antigen remains unidentified.

CDR3 size: 15 residues. The ends were cut back, 1 base at V and 2 bases at J, with 11 bases in the middle. Germline V CDR1 and CDR2: LNHDA, SQIVND (reference sequence). Generated by immunoSEQ multiplex PCR, the TCRdb table keeps only in-frame clones and is missing some. The sample carries 100,000 to 150,000 clones, approximately 89% recorded once. Study conclusions and caveats: It was only after the peak T cell response that any repertoires were sampled. Recipients of two AZD1222 doses showed rising Spike-specific TCR breadth and depth. Clonal diversity was possibly underestimated, and white British individuals and females predominated among donors. Only five or six people who got AZD1222 tested seropositive at baseline.

This chain uses TRBV19 with TRBJ1-2; no clear D gene. This clonotype was obtained from an adult in good health. The sequencing here drew on peripheral blood, taken on day 0 of AZD1222 vaccination. The CDR3 reads CASSIGPTANYGYTF. In DNA, the CDR3 is TGTGCCAGTAGTATAGGCCCGACGGCCAACTATGGCTACACCTTC.